Detailed here is one T cell receptor (beta chain). The data stem from a study of CD8 T cells in Susac syndrome. After extraction with the RNeasy kit, roughly 0.5 to 1 ug of the RNA was reverse transcribed using random hexamers. Coverage of TCR beta CDR3 amplification by immunoSEQ multiplex PCR extended to 54 Vbeta and 13 Jbeta. TCRdb ran MiXCR on the immunoSEQ multiplex PCR reads and lists one entry per CDR3 protein. The sample records about 210,000 distinct CDR3 sequences, around 93% being singletons. The germline V gene has CDR1 SGHTA and CDR2 FQGNSA. The CDR3 has 14 residues. The ends were cut back, 7 bases at V and 5 bases at J, with 17 bases in the middle. The patients serving as multiple sclerosis controls were treatment-naive. They had stable or active relapsing-remitting disease and fulfilled revised McDonald criteria.

V and J are TRBV7-2 and TRBJ2-5; no clear D gene. The specimen sequenced was CD4+ T cells from PBMCs. The TCR sequence derives from a human donor with multiple sclerosis. The CDR3 DNA follows: TGTGCCAGCACCTTTGGGCCCGGGCGGGAGACCCAGTACTTC. Translated, it gives CASTFGPGRETQYF.